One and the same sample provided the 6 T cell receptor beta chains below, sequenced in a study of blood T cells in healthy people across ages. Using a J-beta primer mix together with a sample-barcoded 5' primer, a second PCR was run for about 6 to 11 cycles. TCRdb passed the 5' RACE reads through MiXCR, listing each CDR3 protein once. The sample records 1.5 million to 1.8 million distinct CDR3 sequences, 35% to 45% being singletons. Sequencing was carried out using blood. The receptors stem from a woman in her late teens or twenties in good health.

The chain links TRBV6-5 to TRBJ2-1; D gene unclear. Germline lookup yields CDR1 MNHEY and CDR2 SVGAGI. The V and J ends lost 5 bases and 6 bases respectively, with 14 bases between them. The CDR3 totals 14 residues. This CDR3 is CASSPPSSANEQFF. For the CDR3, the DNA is TGTGCCAGCAGTCCCCCCTCATCTGCCAATGAGCAGTTCTTC.

As DNA, the CDR3 is TGTGCCAGCAGCCCAGTGCAAGGAGGGAATCAGCCCCAGCATTTT. It yields the protein CASSPVQGGNQPQHF. The chain links TRBV6-2 or TRBV6-3 to TRBJ1-5; D unresolved. CDR3 size: 15 residues. Germline values: CDR1 MNHEY, CDR2 SVGEGT. The V and J ends lost 6 bases and 4 bases respectively, with 16 bases between them.

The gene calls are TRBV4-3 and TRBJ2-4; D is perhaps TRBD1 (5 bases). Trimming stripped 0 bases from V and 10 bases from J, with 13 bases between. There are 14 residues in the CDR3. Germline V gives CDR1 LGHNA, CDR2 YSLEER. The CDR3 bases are TGCGCCAGCAGCCAAGACCCCAGGGCTAGGATTCAGTACTTC. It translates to CASSQDPRARIQYF.

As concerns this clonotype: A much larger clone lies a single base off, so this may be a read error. The CDR3 region is CSGRGDRARDTRYF. The CDR3 DNA reads TGCAGCGGCCGCGGCGATAGGGCTAGAGATACGCGGTATTTT. V usage is TRBV29-1 and J usage is TRBJ2-3; unclear D gene. CDR3 length: 14 residues. CDR1 and CDR2 (germline): SQVTM, ANQGSEA.

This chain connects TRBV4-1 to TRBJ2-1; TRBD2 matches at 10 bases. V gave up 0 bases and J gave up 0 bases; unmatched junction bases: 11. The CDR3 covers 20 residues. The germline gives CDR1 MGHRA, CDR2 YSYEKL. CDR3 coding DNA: TGCGCCAGCAGCCAAGAGTGGGGAAAAGCGGGGGGGGGCTCCTACAATGAGCAGTTCTTC. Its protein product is CASSQEWGKAGGGSYNEQFF.

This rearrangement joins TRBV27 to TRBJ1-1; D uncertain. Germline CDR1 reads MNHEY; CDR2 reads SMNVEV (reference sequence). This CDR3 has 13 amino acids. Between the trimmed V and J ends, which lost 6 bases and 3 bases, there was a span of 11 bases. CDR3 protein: CASRRTSDTEAFF. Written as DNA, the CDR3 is TGTGCCAGCAGAAGGACGTCGGACACTGAAGCTTTCTTT.